These 9 T cell receptor beta chains originate from one sample sequenced in a study of early T cells in non-severe SARS-CoV-2 infection. TCRdb passed the 5' RACE reads through MiXCR, listing each CDR3 protein once. The table shows about 64,000 distinct CDR3 sequences, with about 12% occurring only once. The material was whole blood, obtained at baseline. Source of these receptors: an adult who was a healthcare worker with PCR-confirmed SARS-CoV-2 infection or an uninfected control (not recorded which).

In its sample, this clonotype was seen once. This rearrangement joins TRBV20-1 to TRBJ2-3; 8 bases align to TRBD2. Germline CDR1 and CDR2: DFQATT and SNEGSKA (reference sequence). The CDR3 extends over 14 amino acids. V was pared by 6 bases and J by 5 bases, with 10 bases of the junction left unmatched. As DNA, the CDR3 is TGCAGTGCCCTAAAGGGGCTAGCGGGAGATACGCAGTATTTT. It translates to CSALKGLAGDTQYF.

This clonotype has only one observation. The gene calls are TRBV19 and TRBJ2-1, with TRBD2 as a possible D gene (6 bases). The germline gives CDR1 LNHDA, CDR2 SQIVND (reference sequence). With 10 bases removed from V and 8 bases from J, the gap between germline ends came to 21 bases. The length of the CDR3 is 14 residues. CDR3 DNA: TGTGCCACCTCCGGGGGTTTCCCTTGGGATGAGCAGTTCTTC. Amino acids: CATSGGFPWDEQFF.

The table lists this clonotype with a few counts. V is TRBV20-1 and J is TRBJ2-5; unclear D gene. The CDR3 has 13 residues. V shed 0 bases and J shed 5 bases, with 10 bases lying between them. Germline CDR1 is DFQATT and CDR2 is SNEGSKA (reference sequence). CDR3 residues: CSARDPSFETQYF. The CDR3 nucleotides are TGCAGTGCTAGAGATCCTAGTTTCGAGACCCAGTACTTC.

The genes are TRBV14 and TRBJ2-7; unclear D gene. V dropped 1 base and J dropped 8 bases, with 12 bases sitting between them. CDR1 is SGHDN, CDR2 FVKESK, per germline. The CDR3 runs 13 residues. The CDR3 spells CASSQVMSRQQYF. The CDR3 nucleotides are TGTGCCAGCAGCCAAGTCATGTCCCGCCAGCAGTACTTC.

This clonotype was detected a few times. The V and J genes are TRBV27 and TRBJ1-2; D remains unclear. V was shortened by 5 bases and J by 8 bases, with 27 bases between the two germline ends. This CDR3 comprises 17 residues. The germline CDR1 and CDR2 sequences are MNHEY and SMNVEV (reference sequence). CDR3 coding DNA: TGTGCCAGCAGTAGTTTAAAAGCTGGAGACATTTCTATGGGCTACACCTTC. Translated: CASSSLKAGDISMGYTF.

The table lists this clonotype with a few counts. CDR3: CASSQDRDRRSPLHF. The CDR3 DNA is TGTGCCAGCAGCCAAGATCGGGACAGAAGGTCACCCCTCCACTTT. The rearrangement joins TRBV4-2 to TRBJ1-6; 7 nucleotides align to TRBD1. V shed 0 bases and J 10 bases; nucleotides not matched to a gene: 6. The germline gives CDR1 LGHNA, CDR2 YNFKEQ. The CDR3 contains 15 residues.

This clonotype was recorded at least ten times. The DNA of the CDR3 is TGTGCCAGCAGTCCATTCGGATGGACGGCCTCAGGGGTGCAGTTCTTC. Translation gives CASSPFGWTASGVQFF. This chain uses TRBV6-2 or TRBV6-3 with TRBJ2-1; tentative D call: TRBD1 (6 bases). V lost 5 bases, J lost 12 bases, and 26 bases lay in between. The CDR3 totals 16 residues. The germline CDR1 and CDR2 sequences are MNHEY and SVGEGT.

The sample holds many counts of this clonotype. The chain combines TRBV12-3 or TRBV12-4 with TRBJ1-2, with D possibly being TRBD1 (5 bases). V shed 3 bases and J shed 4 bases, with 18 bases lying between them. CDR3 length: 16 residues. The CDR3 loop is CASSLGLTDGGYGYTF. In nucleotides, the CDR3 is TGTGCCAGCAGTTTGGGACTTACTGATGGCGGCTATGGCTACACCTTC.

The chain uses TRBV5-1 and TRBJ2-7; 8 nucleotides align to TRBD1. CDR1 is SGHRS and CDR2 is YFSETQ in the germline V gene. V lost 4 bases to trimming and J lost 2 bases; unmatched junction nucleotides: 5. This CDR3 spans 14 amino acids. The CDR3 sequence is CASSHDRGPYEQYF. Written as DNA, the CDR3 is TGCGCCAGCAGCCATGACAGGGGCCCCTACGAGCAGTACTTC.